Below are 25 T cell receptor beta chains sequenced from a single sample in a study of cytomegalovirus exposure and HLA in healthy donors. The PCR made use of 60 Vbeta and 13 Jbeta primers. Clones were read by immunoSEQ multiplex PCR, and TCRdb kept only the in-frame ones, dropping some. The repertoire consists of around 130,000 clones, with around 81% occurring once and the leading ten covering about 2.4%. The sample was PBMCs. Receptor source: a middle-aged woman in good health and CMV-seronegative.

Only one count was recorded for this clone. V gene TRBV7-8 combines with J gene TRBJ2-7, with 8 bases that match TRBD1. The ends lost 5 bases at V and 0 bases at J; junction bases unmatched: 6. The CDR3 is 15 residues long. CDR1 and CDR2 from the germline V gene are SGHVS and FQNEAQ. Here the CDR3 DNA reads TGTGCCAGCAGCATCGGACAGGGAAGCTCCTACGAGCAGTACTTC. Translated: CASSIGQGSSYEQYF.

The chain couples TRBV19 to TRBJ1-2, with TRBD1 identical over 11 bases. CDR3 length: 18 residues. Germline CDR1 and CDR2: LNHDA and SQIVND (reference sequence). After removal of 5 bases from V and 2 bases from J, the junction contained 13 bases not matched to a gene. The CDR3 region has the DNA TGTGCCAGTAGTTCAAAAGGACAGGGGGCGGCAGAAAACTATGGCTACACCTTC. It specifies CASSSKGQGAAENYGYTF.

The chain recombines TRBV5-1 with TRBJ1-1, with 8 positions matching TRBD1. The V gene end was trimmed by 0 bases and the J gene end by 3 bases; junction bases not matched to a gene: 7. The germline V gene encodes CDR1 SGHRS and CDR2 YFSETQ. The CDR3 contains 16 residues. The CDR3, as DNA: TGCGCCAGCAGCTTGGGACAGGGGCTGTCGGACACTGAAGCTTTCTTT. Translating it yields CASSLGQGLSDTEAFF.

The chain joins TRBV18 to TRBJ2-7; D ambiguous. CDR1 and CDR2 from the germline V gene are KGHSH and LQKENI. Trimming took off 3 bases at V and 6 bases at J, with 9 bases between the two ends. The CDR3 covers 12 residues. The CDR3 DNA is TGTGCCAGCTCACCTCCGTCTCGCGAGCAGTACTTC. As protein: CASSPPSREQYF.

CDR3 nucleotides: TGTGCCAGCAGGACAGGGGAGTTCGAGACCCAGTACTTC. It codes for CASRTGEFETQYF. The rearrangement uses TRBV7-8 and TRBJ2-5, with 8 positions matching TRBD1. Germline V gene data show CDR1 as SGHVS and CDR2 as FQNEAQ. J lost 5 bases, V lost 6 bases, and 5 bases had no gene match. This CDR3 comprises 13 residues. The full variable domain, in which reference TRBV7-8 and TRBJ2-5 provide the parts outside the CDR3, is GAGVSQSPRYKVAKRGQDVALRCDPISGHVSLFWYQQALGQGPEFLTYFQNEAQLDKSGLPSDRFFAERPEGSVSTLKIQRTQQEDSAVYLCASRTGEFETQYFGPGTRLLVL.

V usage is TRBV2 and J usage is TRBJ1-1, with TRBD1 matching over 8 bases. In germline, CDR1 is SNHLY, CDR2 FYNNEI. V shed 6 bases, J shed 11 bases, and the junction held 5 bases outside the gene matches. The CDR3 consists of 11 residues. The chain's CDR3 is CASSPRTGAFF. The DNA for the CDR3 is TGTGCCAGCAGCCCCAGGACAGGGGCTTTCTTT.

This chain joins TRBV14 and TRBJ2-5; TRBD1 matches at 9 bases. V dropped 3 bases and J dropped 5; count of bases not matched to a gene: 4. The CDR3 extends over 14 amino acids. Germline values: CDR1 SGHDN, CDR2 FVKESK. The CDR3 sequence: CASSQNRGRETQYF. Here the CDR3 DNA reads TGTGCCAGCAGCCAGAACAGGGGGCGGGAGACCCAGTACTTC.

This clone was observed a handful of times. The chain combines TRBV7-9 with TRBJ1-4; no reliable D call. This CDR3 region has 14 residues. Germline V CDR1 and CDR2: SEHNR, FQNEAQ (reference sequence). Trimming shortened V by 2 bases and J by 6 bases, and 10 bases separated the two germline ends. The CDR3: CASSLYGGDEKLFF. DNA for the CDR3: TGTGCCAGCAGCTTATATGGAGGTGATGAAAAACTGTTTTTT.

The J gene is TRBJ2-7, the V gene TRBV7-2; TRBD2 matches at 8 bases. The germline CDR1 and CDR2 sequences are SGHTA and FQGNSA. The V and J ends lost 4 bases and 8 bases, in that order; junction bases with no gene match: 13. The CDR3 spans 15 residues. The CDR3 sequence: CASSYWTSPVRQQYF. CDR3 in DNA: TGTGCCAGCAGCTACTGGACTAGCCCCGTACGTCAGCAGTACTTC.

The J gene is TRBJ2-1, the V gene TRBV5-1; 15 bases are shared with TRBD2. The CDR3 spans 17 residues. J gave up 8 bases and V 1 base, and 7 bases lay outside the gene matches. Looked up from germline, CDR1 is SGHRS and CDR2 is YFSETQ. CDR3: CASSLTRTSGGADEQFF. The CDR3 bases are TGCGCCAGCAGCTTGACAAGGACTAGCGGGGGGGCTGATGAGCAGTTCTTC.

This clone was counted between two and nine times. The V call is TRBV30, the J call TRBJ2-2; 11 nucleotides match TRBD2. The germline V gene has CDR1 GTSNPN and CDR2 SVGIG (reference sequence). Unmatched junction bases numbered 9, after V lost 4 bases and J lost 2 bases. CDR3 size: 17 residues. The CDR3: CAWNPLAGAFNTGELFF. The CDR3 DNA reads TGTGCCTGGAACCCACTAGCGGGGGCCTTTAACACCGGGGAGCTGTTTTTT. Based on the CDR3 plus reference TRBV30 and TRBJ2-2, the full variable domain is SQTIHQWPATLVQPVGSPLSLECTVEGTSNPNLYWYRQAAGRGLQLLFYSVGIGQISSEVPQNLSASRPQDRQFILSSKKLLLSDSGFYLCAWNPLAGAFNTGELFFGEGSRLTVL.

The genes are TRBV25-1 and TRBJ1-4; D might be TRBD1 (5 bases). From germline, CDR1 is MGHDK and CDR2 SYGVNS. V dropped 6 bases and J dropped 6 bases, with 14 bases sitting between them. The CDR3 sequence is 14 residues long. Written as DNA, the CDR3 is TGTGCCAGCAGACCCACAGGCGTACATGAAAAACTGTTTTTT. Its translation is CASRPTGVHEKLFF.

The CDR3 loop reads CATSPSRDEQYF. The CDR3 bases are TGTGCCACCAGCCCCTCCAGGGACGAGCAGTACTTC. The chain joins TRBV15 to TRBJ2-7, with D possibly matching TRBD1 (5 bases). Germline V gene data show CDR1 as LNHNV and CDR2 as YYDKDF (reference sequence). V was trimmed by 5 bases and J by 5 bases, leaving 10 bases between them. There are 12 residues in the CDR3.

The chain carries TRBV6-4 and TRBJ2-1, with D possibly TRBD2 on 6 matching bases. Looked up from germline, CDR1 is MRHNA and CDR2 is SNTAGT. CDR3 size: 13 residues. The V gene lost 2 bases and the J gene lost 9 bases, with 11 bases spanning the gap. CDR3 sequence: CASSDTSFSEQFF. The CDR3 coding sequence is TGTGCCAGCAGTGACACTAGCTTCTCTGAGCAGTTCTTC.

The V gene is TRBV4-2, the J gene TRBJ2-5; TRBD2 agrees at 11 bases. The CDR3 contains 16 residues. Germline V gene sequence: CDR1 LGHNA, CDR2 YNFKEQ. Trimming cost V 0 bases and J 4 bases; bases outside gene matches: 4. CDR3 nucleotide sequence: TGTGCCAGCAGCCAAGATCCTAGCGGGGGGCCAGAGACCCAGTACTTC. Amino acids: CASSQDPSGGPETQYF.

The chain recombines TRBV27 with TRBJ2-2, with a possible D match to TRBD1 (6 bases). The CDR3 spans 16 residues. The V end lost 5 bases, the J end lost 5 bases, and 18 bases lay between the germline ends. The germline gives CDR1 MNHEY, CDR2 SMNVEV (reference sequence). In nucleotides, the CDR3 is TGTGCCAGCAGTCTACGTGGGACACAATTAACCGGGGAGCTGTTTTTT. Protein: CASSLRGTQLTGELFF.

V gene TRBV5-8 combines with J gene TRBJ1-1; TRBD1 matches 7 bases. This CDR3 is built from 18 residues. Germline V gene lookup returns CDR1 SGHTS and CDR2 YDEGEE. J lost 0 bases, V lost 4 bases, and 15 bases had no gene match. Here the CDR3 reads CASSTSQGAGGLNTEAFF. The CDR3 nucleotides are TGTGCCAGCAGCACATCACAAGGGGCAGGGGGACTGAACACTGAAGCTTTCTTT.

Comments on this clone: Other DNA sequences in the sample encode the same CDR3. The J gene is TRBJ1-2, the V gene TRBV18; 8 nucleotides line up with TRBD1. CDR3 length: 14 amino acids. The germline V gene has CDR1 KGHSH and CDR2 LQKENI. The J segment lost 3 bases and the V segment lost 3 bases, leaving 3 bases of the junction unmatched. The CDR3: CASSPGQGHYGYTF. CDR3 DNA sequence: TGTGCCAGCTCACCCGGACAGGGACACTATGGCTACACCTTC.

The CDR3 spells CASKGQGNTEAFF. CDR3 nucleotides: TGTGCCAGCAAGGGACAGGGGAACACTGAAGCTTTCTTT. This rearrangement joins TRBV27 to TRBJ1-1; TRBD1 aligns across 9 bases. Germline CDR1 is MNHEY and CDR2 is SMNVEV (reference sequence). The CDR3 runs 13 residues. V was pared by 7 bases and J by 1 base, with 1 base of the junction left unmatched.

This clone was counted a few times. The chain combines TRBV5-6 with TRBJ1-1, with 7 bases identical to TRBD1. The length of the CDR3 is 15 residues. J was trimmed by 1 base and V by 4 bases; bases with no gene match: 7. Germline V gives CDR1 SGHDT, CDR2 YYEEEE. CDR3 coding DNA: TGTGCCAGCAGCCCCATGGACAGGACGAACACTGAAGCTTTCTTT. Residues: CASSPMDRTNTEAFF.

V and J are TRBV30 and TRBJ1-1; TRBD1 matches 7 bases. Per germline, CDR1 GTSNPN and CDR2 SVGIG (reference sequence). The V segment lost 1 base and the J segment 4 bases; nucleotides outside the gene matches: 0. CDR3 length: 12 amino acids. CDR3 in amino acids: CAWSGQGTEAFF. The DNA for the CDR3 is TGTGCCTGGAGTGGACAGGGCACTGAAGCTTTCTTT.

The chain is built from TRBV18 and TRBJ2-1, with TRBD2 identical over 7 bases. There are 15 residues in the CDR3. V dropped 3 bases and J dropped 8; count of bases not matched to a gene: 10. The V gene's germline CDR1 is KGHSH and CDR2 LQKENI. In DNA, the CDR3 is TGTGCCAGCTCACCCACCAGCGGGATGGACGATGAGCAGTTCTTC. Its translation: CASSPTSGMDDEQFF.

The V call is TRBV9, the J call TRBJ2-5; 13 bases align to TRBD2. After removal of 0 bases from V and 7 bases from J, the junction contained 3 bases not matched to a gene. Germline V CDR1 and CDR2: SGDLS, YYNGEE. The CDR3 extends over 15 amino acids. The CDR3 sequence: CASSVGTSGGGTQYF. The CDR3 DNA is TGTGCCAGCAGCGTAGGGACTAGCGGGGGCGGGACCCAGTACTTC.

V is TRBV4-1 and J is TRBJ2-7, with TRBD2 identical over 11 bases. The germline V gene has CDR1 MGHRA and CDR2 YSYEKL. The CDR3 runs to 17 residues. The V segment lost 3 bases and the J segment 2 bases; nucleotides outside the gene matches: 9. As DNA, the CDR3 is TGCGCCAGCAGCCAGGACCTAGCGGGAGGTTTGACCTACGAGCAGTACTTC. Its protein product is CASSQDLAGGLTYEQYF.

The chain is built from TRBV29-1 and TRBJ2-2; the D gene is possibly TRBD1 (5 bases). The CDR3 spans 13 residues. The germline gives CDR1 SQVTM, CDR2 ANQGSEA. The V end was cut by 5 bases, the J end by 3 bases, with 10 bases between. The CDR3 coding sequence is TGCAGCGTTCGACAGACAGACACCGGGGAGCTGTTTTTT. Its protein is CSVRQTDTGELFF.